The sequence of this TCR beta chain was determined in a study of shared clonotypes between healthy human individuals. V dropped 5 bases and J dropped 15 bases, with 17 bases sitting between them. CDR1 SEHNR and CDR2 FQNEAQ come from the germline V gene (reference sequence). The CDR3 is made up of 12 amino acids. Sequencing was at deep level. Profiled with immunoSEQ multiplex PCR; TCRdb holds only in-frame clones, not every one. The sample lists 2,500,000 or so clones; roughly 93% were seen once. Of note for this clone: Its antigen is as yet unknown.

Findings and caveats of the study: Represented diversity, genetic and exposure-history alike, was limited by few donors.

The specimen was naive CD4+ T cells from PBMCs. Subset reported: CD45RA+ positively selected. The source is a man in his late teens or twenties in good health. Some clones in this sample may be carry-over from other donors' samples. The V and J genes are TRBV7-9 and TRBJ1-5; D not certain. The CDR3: CASSPVAGRAHF. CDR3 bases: TGTGCCAGCAGCCCAGTGGCAGGTCGTGCGCATTTT.